The 22 T cell receptor beta chains given below trace back to one sample, sequenced in a study of T cell responses to AZD1222 COVID-19 vaccine (dated by TCRdb to about 2021). The library was made by the immunoSEQ multiplex PCR assay. The source is immuneACCESS, and TCRdb retained only in-frame sequences with V and J called. Part of the clones is not carried over; for the studies checked, unresolved V genes explain less than half of this, and the remainder is unexplained. The sample table holds approximately 96,000 clones, of which about 90% were seen once. Roughly 11% of the sample is taken by the ten largest. According to the study, the label for this sample's time point signals: about 28 days (+/-7) after the second vaccine dose. The source material was peripheral blood, sampled 28 days after the second AZD1222 dose. Receptor source: an adult who received the AZD1222 COVID-19 vaccine.

The chain recombines TRBV13 with TRBJ2-7; tentatively, D is TRBD2 (5 bases). CDR3 size: 17 residues. The germline V and J ends were trimmed by 0 bases and 0 bases, with 15 bases remaining between them. CDR1 and CDR2 (germline): PRHDT, FYEKMQ (reference sequence). The CDR3, as DNA: TGTGCCAGCAGCTTAGGCGAGGAGGCGGTTTACTCCTACGAGCAGTACTTC. Translating gives CASSLGEEAVYSYEQYF.

CDR3 DNA: TGCAGTGCAGACCCCAACACTGAAGCTTTCTTT. Translated: CSADPNTEAFF. The chain joins TRBV20-1 to TRBJ1-1; D gene uncertain. The length of the CDR3 is 11 residues. Germline values: CDR1 DFQATT, CDR2 SNEGSKA (reference sequence). V lost 6 bases and J lost 2, with 7 bases in between.

The chain is built from TRBV5-1 and TRBJ2-2; 9 bases are a match to TRBD2. In germline, CDR1 is SGHRS, CDR2 YFSETQ. Trimming removed 2 bases from V and 1 base from J; junction bases left unmatched: 9. The CDR3 contains 18 residues. CDR3 nucleotides: TGCGCCAGCAGCTTCGCCCTAGCGGGGTATAAGAACACCGGGGAGCTGTTTTTT. Protein: CASSFALAGYKNTGELFF.

The chain uses TRBV5-8 and TRBJ2-3; maybe TRBD2 (5 bases). The germline V gene has CDR1 SGHTS and CDR2 YDEGEE. This CDR3 has 13 residues. V was cut by 6 bases and J by 0 bases, with 8 bases left in between. The CDR3 region is CASNLASTDTQYF. DNA for the CDR3: TGTGCCAGCAATCTAGCTAGCACAGATACGCAGTATTTT. Full variable domain (rest looked up from reference TRBV5-8 and TRBJ2-3): EAGVTQSPTHLIKTRGQQATLRCSPISGHTSVYWYQQALGLGLQFLLWYDEGEERNRGNFPPRFSGRQFPNYSSELNVNALELEDSALYLCASNLASTDTQYFGPGTRLTVL.

CDR3 in amino acids: CASSIRSAAEQFF. CDR3 nucleotides: TGTGCCAGCAGTATACGGTCCGCGGCGGAGCAGTTCTTC. The rearrangement links TRBV6-4 to TRBJ2-1; D is ambiguous. With 5 bases removed from V and 10 bases from J, the gap between germline ends came to 15 bases. From germline, CDR1 is MRHNA and CDR2 SNTAGT. The CDR3 is 13 amino acids.

This chain links TRBV28 with TRBJ2-1; perhaps TRBD2 as D (5 bases). Deletions cut 4 bases from V and 9 bases from J, with 10 bases between. CDR3 length equals 12 residues. Germline assignment: CDR1 MDHEN and CDR2 SYDVKM. CDR3 loop: CASSYSGSEQFF. CDR3 coding DNA: TGTGCCAGCAGTTACAGTGGGAGTGAGCAGTTCTTC. The full variable domain, completed using reference TRBV28 and TRBJ2-1, is DVKVTQSSRYLVKRTGEKVFLECVQDMDHENMFWYRQDPGLGLRLIYFSYDVKMKEKGDIPEGYSVSREKKERFSLILESASTNQTSMYLCASSYSGSEQFFGPGTRLTVL.

This clone was seen only a few times. The rearrangement uses TRBV30 and TRBJ1-6; no definite D call. Germline CDR1 is GTSNPN and CDR2 is SVGIG (reference sequence). Trimming shortened V by 0 bases and J by 7 bases, and 7 bases separated the two germline ends. The CDR3 contains 13 residues. CDR3 in DNA: TGTGCCTGGAGTGTACGTGGGAATTCACCCCTCCACTTT. It yields the protein CAWSVRGNSPLHF.

The chain couples TRBV16 to TRBJ1-5; D is uncertain. CDR3 size: 15 residues. The germline CDR1 and CDR2 sequences are KGHSY and FQNENV. V was cut by 0 bases and J by 6 bases, with 12 bases left in between. Here the CDR3 reads CASSQSGGGGQPQHF. For the CDR3, the DNA is TGTGCCAGCAGCCAATCAGGCGGCGGTGGTCAGCCCCAGCATTTT.

This rearrangement joins TRBV6-1 to TRBJ1-1; weak D call: TRBD1 (6 bases). The germline V gene encodes CDR1 MNHNS and CDR2 SASEGT. V shed 2 bases and J shed 0 bases, with 7 bases lying between them. This CDR3 spans 14 amino acids. The CDR3 DNA reads TGTGCCAGCAGTGAAAGGGGGATGAACACTGAAGCTTTCTTT. As protein: CASSERGMNTEAFF.

This rearrangement joins TRBV3-1 (or the pseudogene TRBV3-2) to TRBJ1-3; D is perhaps TRBD1 (6 bases). This CDR3 region has 15 residues. Germline V gene sequence: CDR1 LGHDT, CDR2 YNNKEL (reference sequence). V lost 4 bases and J 2 bases, leaving 12 bases between the germline ends. The CDR3 loop reads CASSPPGATGNTIYF. The CDR3 DNA sequence: TGTGCCAGCAGCCCCCCGGGGGCGACTGGAAACACCATATATTTT.

This clone was recorded only once. V usage is TRBV7-3 and J usage is TRBJ2-1, with D unresolved. The V end lost 4 bases, the J end lost 5 bases, and 9 bases lay between the germline ends. Germline V gene data show CDR1 as SGHTA and CDR2 as FQGTGA. This CDR3 region has 13 residues. Here the CDR3 reads CASSSGHNNEQFF. For the CDR3, the DNA is TGTGCCAGCAGCTCGGGCCACAACAATGAGCAGTTCTTC.

The chain recombines TRBV5-1 with TRBJ1-1, with a tentative D call TRBD1 (5 bases). V dropped 0 bases and J dropped 4 bases, with 7 bases sitting between them. Germline-derived CDR1 and CDR2 are SGHRS and YFSETQ. The CDR3 is 13 amino acids. The CDR3 DNA follows: TGCGCCAGCAGCTTGGAACAGGTCACTGAAGCTTTCTTT. It specifies CASSLEQVTEAFF.

This chain joins TRBV7-9 and TRBJ2-5, with TRBD2 as a possible D gene (5 bases). Germline CDR1 SEHNR, CDR2 FQNEAQ (reference sequence). The CDR3 covers 14 residues. V lost 0 bases, J lost 4 bases, and 9 bases lay in between. The DNA of the CDR3 is TGTGCCAGCAGCTTAGCGGGAGCAACAGAGACCCAGTACTTC. It is translated as CASSLAGATETQYF.

This CDR3 is CASSPHKGGANEKLFF. DNA for the CDR3: TGTGCCAGCTCACCACACAAGGGGGGTGCTAATGAAAAACTGTTTTTT. V gene TRBV18 combines with J gene TRBJ1-4; TRBD1 might be the D (6 bases). The CDR3 length is 16 residues. V dropped 1 base and J dropped 3 bases, with 12 bases sitting between them. CDR1 and CDR2 (germline): KGHSH, LQKENI. Filled out from reference TRBV18 and TRBJ1-4, the complete variable domain reads NAGVMQNPRHLVRRRGQEARLRCSPMKGHSHVYWYRQLPEEGLKFMVYLQKENIIDESGMPKERFSAEFPKEGPSILRIQQVVRGDSAAYFCASSPHKGGANEKLFFGSGTQLSVL.

This chain connects TRBV6-5 to TRBJ2-5; D is perhaps TRBD1 or TRBD2 (5 bases each). V was trimmed by 2 bases and J by 5 bases, leaving 15 bases between them. The CDR3 is 15 amino acids. Germline V CDR1 and CDR2: MNHEY, SVGAGI. The CDR3 reads CASSYNLGVGETQYF. CDR3 coding DNA: TGTGCCAGCAGTTACAATTTGGGGGTCGGGGAGACCCAGTACTTC.

A few counts support this clone. This rearrangement joins TRBV2 to TRBJ1-2, with 11 bases lining up with TRBD1. The germline V gene has CDR1 SNHLY and CDR2 FYNNEI. The CDR3 contains 14 residues. Trimming removed 6 bases from V and 4 bases from J; junction bases left unmatched: 4. For the CDR3, the DNA is TGTGCCAGCAGCGGGACAGGGGGATTCTATGGCTACACCTTC. Its protein product is CASSGTGGFYGYTF.

In its sample, this clone was seen once. This sequence joins TRBV28 and TRBJ1-2; D is undetermined. Germline V CDR1 and CDR2: MDHEN, SYDVKM. This CDR3 spans 12 amino acids. The germline V and J ends were trimmed by 4 bases and 5 bases, with 8 bases remaining between them. This CDR3 is CASSSLGYGYTF. For the CDR3, the DNA is TGTGCCAGCAGTTCCCTGGGGTATGGCTACACCTTC.

The chain recombines TRBV13 with TRBJ2-7, with D perhaps TRBD1 (6 bases). The CDR3 has 14 amino acids. Germline lookup yields CDR1 PRHDT and CDR2 FYEKMQ (reference sequence). Trimming cost V 1 base and J 6 bases, with 13 bases left between them. The DNA of the CDR3 is TGTGCCAGCAGCTTAGCAGGGGAACTTACCGAGCAGTACTTC. It specifies CASSLAGELTEQYF.

The chain combines TRBV20-1 with TRBJ2-3, with TRBD1 matching over 8 bases. V gave up 3 bases and J gave up 1 base; unmatched junction bases: 3. Germline V lookup: CDR1 DFQATT, CDR2 SNEGSKA (reference sequence). The CDR3 has 14 residues. The CDR3 is CSASSGGGTDTQYF. DNA of the CDR3: TGCAGTGCTAGTTCAGGGGGCGGCACAGATACGCAGTATTTT.

The chain is built from TRBV4-1 and TRBJ2-3; 16 bases are a match to TRBD2. The V segment lost 2 bases and the J segment 0 bases; nucleotides outside the gene matches: 8. CDR3 length: 20 residues. CDR1 is MGHRA, CDR2 YSYEKL, per germline. CDR3 sequence reads: CASSQPGLAGGRRSTDTQYF. The CDR3 DNA is TGCGCCAGCAGCCAACCGGGACTAGCGGGGGGGCGCCGTAGCACAGATACGCAGTATTTT.

The genes are TRBV3-1 (or the pseudogene TRBV3-2) and TRBJ1-6; D is uncertain. V dropped 0 bases and J dropped 13 bases, with 16 bases sitting between them. CDR1 and CDR2 from the germline V gene are LGHDT and YNNKEL (reference sequence). The CDR3 spans 15 residues. CDR3 coding DNA: TGTGCCAGCAGCCAAGATTCCTCGAACCCATCGCCCCTCCACTTT. It encodes CASSQDSSNPSPLHF.

The genes are TRBV7-8 and TRBJ1-5, with 11 bases aligning to TRBD1. The CDR3 covers 17 residues. Germline V gives CDR1 SGHVS, CDR2 FQNEAQ. V shed 5 bases and J 1 base; nucleotides not matched to a gene: 7. The CDR3 protein is CASSPWTGGPSNQPQHF. CDR3 bases: TGTGCCAGCAGCCCCTGGACAGGGGGCCCGAGCAATCAGCCCCAGCATTTT.